A selection of T cell receptor beta chains follows, all from one sample in a study of T cell responses to AZD1222 COVID-19 vaccine. Clones were sequenced by immunoSEQ multiplex PCR, and TCRdb holds only the in-frame ones, with some missing. Of around 150,000 clones in the sample, 85% to 95% were seen once. Sequences were derived from peripheral blood, sampled on day 0 of AZD1222 vaccination. These TCRs come from an adult in good health. CDR3s include the opening cysteine and the closing phenylalanine or tryptophan. Each record gives: D gene, V gene, J gene, clone size, CDR3 protein, CDR3 DNA. The D gene is left open where the match is weak. Size is stated for part of the rows, as once, few or many counts, or as a class when the clone is expanded.

NA	TRBV28	TRBJ1-1	NA	CASRLVVNTEAFF	TGTGCCAGCAGACTAGTCGTGAACACTGAAGCTTTCTTT
NA	TRBV2	TRBJ1-2	NA	CASKGPPGHGYTF	TGTGCCAGCAAGGGACCGCCCGGTCATGGCTACACCTTC
NA	TRBV4-1	TRBJ1-5	few	CASSQDSVGGQPQHF	TGCGCCAGCAGCCAAGATTCCGTGGGGGGTCAGCCCCAGCATTTT
TRBD2	TRBV7-2	TRBJ2-2	NA	CASSLGKLAGYSGELFF	TGTGCCAGCAGCCTTGGGAAACTAGCGGGATATTCCGGGGAGCTGTTTTTT
NA	TRBV5-1	TRBJ2-2	NA	CASSLGWTDTGELFF	TGCGCCAGCAGCTTGGGCTGGACAGACACCGGGGAGCTGTTTTTT
TRBD1	TRBV27	TRBJ2-5	NA	CASSLRVGTGVETQYF	TGTGCCAGCAGTTTACGGGTAGGGACAGGGGTAGAGACCCAGTACTTC
NA	TRBV4-3	TRBJ1-4	NA	CASSQDPRVNEKLFF	TGCGCCAGCAGCCAAGATCCGAGGGTTAATGAAAAACTGTTTTTT
NA	TRBV6-5	TRBJ1-2	NA	CASSTQGIGYGYTF	TGTGCCAGCAGTACACAGGGCATCGGCTATGGCTACACCTTC
NA	TRBV29-1	TRBJ2-5	NA	CSVESPRETQYF	TGCAGCGTTGAATCTCCCCGGGAGACCCAGTACTTC
TRBD2	TRBV15	TRBJ2-3	NA	CATSRHTLIQLSGRAIDTQYF	TGTGCCACCAGCAGACATACGCTAATACAACTGAGCGGGAGGGCCATCGATACGCAGTATTTT
NA	TRBV19	TRBJ1-5	once	CASSIGQDHSNQPQHF	TGTGCCAGTAGTATAGGACAGGACCATAGCAATCAGCCCCAGCATTTT
NA	TRBV4-1	TRBJ2-3	NA	CASRVIGKGTDTQYF	TGCGCCAGCAGGGTAATCGGGAAGGGCACAGATACGCAGTATTTT
NA	TRBV6-5	TRBJ1-2	NA	CASSYSNPGRGYGYTF	TGTGCCAGCAGTTACTCGAATCCGGGCAGGGGCTATGGCTACACCTTC
NA	TRBV3-1/TRBV3-2	TRBJ1-6	NA	CASSQTAFLSAPLHF	TGTGCCAGCAGTCAAACTGCGTTTCTCTCGGCACCCCTCCACTTT
NA	TRBV6-5	TRBJ1-1	once	CASSPPRLTGGEAFF	TGTGCCAGCAGCCCCCCCAGACTCACGGGGGGAGAAGCTTTCTTT
NA	TRBV21-1	TRBJ2-1	NA	CASSYRDHFDNEQFF	TGTGCCAGCAGCTACCGGGACCACTTCGACAATGAGCAGTTCTTC
NA	TRBV19	TRBJ2-1	once	CATHRGAPANNEQFF	TGTGCCACCCACCGGGGGGCCCCGGCTAACAATGAGCAGTTCTTC
NA	TRBV7-2	TRBJ1-2	NA	CASSSSSGYGYTF	TGTGCCAGCAGCTCGTCCAGTGGCTATGGCTACACCTTC
TRBD1	TRBV10-3	TRBJ1-1	NA	CAIRPGQGKETEAFF	TGTGCCATCAGACCGGGACAGGGAAAAGAAACTGAAGCTTTCTTT
NA	TRBV19	TRBJ1-1	NA	CASTLEGSNTEAFF	TGTGCCAGTACCCTAGAGGGGTCGAACACTGAAGCTTTCTTT
NA	TRBV7-2	TRBJ1-5	NA	CASSLGPYSNQPQHF	TGTGCCAGCAGCCTCGGCCCTTATAGCAATCAGCCCCAGCATTTT
NA	TRBV9	TRBJ2-2	NA	CASETVARGWTNTGELFF	TGTGCCAGCGAAACCGTAGCTAGAGGGTGGACGAACACCGGGGAGCTGTTTTTT
NA	TRBV7-2	TRBJ1-2	once	CASSFRDSGYTF	TGTGCCAGCAGCTTCAGGGACTCCGGCTACACCTTC
TRBD1	TRBV19	TRBJ2-1	NA	CASSIVPGGFWNEQFF	TGTGCCAGTAGTATAGTCCCAGGGGGTTTTTGGAATGAGCAGTTCTTC
NA	TRBV15	TRBJ1-1	NA	CATSRAGGLNTEAFF	TGTGCCACCAGCAGAGCCGGGGGCTTGAACACTGAAGCTTTCTTT
TRBD1	TRBV7-2	TRBJ2-3	NA	CASTIMRTGADTQYF	TGTGCCAGCACCATCATGAGGACAGGGGCAGATACGCAGTATTTT
NA	TRBV9	TRBJ1-6	NA	CASSAPPYNSPLHF	TGTGCCAGCAGCGCTCCACCCTATAATTCACCCCTCCACTTT
TRBD1	TRBV4-3	TRBJ2-1	NA	CASSRNPQGSSYNEQFF	TGCGCCAGCAGCCGGAACCCACAGGGGAGCTCCTACAATGAGCAGTTCTTC
NA	TRBV27	TRBJ2-5	NA	CASSKGQETQYF	TGTGCCAGCAGTAAGGGACAAGAGACCCAGTACTTC
TRBD1	TRBV29-1	TRBJ2-2	NA	CSVAGGTGSAGELFF	TGCAGCGTTGCTGGGGGGACAGGGAGCGCCGGGGAGCTGTTTTTT
NA	TRBV2	TRBJ1-3	NA	CASSVVGRLSGNTIYF	TGTGCCAGCAGTGTCGTCGGAAGGCTGTCTGGAAACACCATATATTTT
TRBD2	TRBV7-6	TRBJ2-1	NA	CASSFLAGGDNEQFF	TGTGCCAGCAGCTTTTTAGCGGGAGGGGACAATGAGCAGTTCTTC
TRBD1	TRBV6-6	TRBJ1-3	NA	CASSPTGEGNTIYF	TGTGCCAGCAGTCCGACAGGGGAAGGAAACACCATATATTTT
NA	TRBV4-1	TRBJ1-1	NA	CASSYLAGINTEAFF	TGCGCCAGCAGCTACCTGGCAGGGATTAACACTGAAGCTTTCTTT
NA	TRBV28	TRBJ2-2	NA	CASSRGGFRAGELFF	TGTGCCAGCTCCAGGGGTGGTTTTCGTGCCGGGGAGCTGTTTTTT